This note documents a single T cell receptor (beta chain) sequence. Its target antigen remains unknown. Per-base quality was not reported, and no clone a single base away is much larger than it. The sample belongs to a study of blood T cell repertoires in COVID-19 (dated by TCRdb to the early 2020s). Background on the whole study: Samples from collaborators originated in the United States, Italy and Spain and spanned both the acute and convalescent phases of COVID-19. The prospective study material was composed of cDNA or gDNA derived from T cells, B-cell-depleted T cells, or PBMCs. Deeply sampled blood TCRbeta repertoires from subjects exposed to, actively infected with, or recovered from COVID-19 were included in the dataset. The repertoires were released in a freely available public database intended as a resource for research on the immune response to SARS-CoV-2. Samples came from the ongoing ImmuneRACE study (first 160 participants) plus 1,254 subjects from 6 global collaborators. Sample metadata almost always included a de-identified subject ID, COVID-19 status, age in years and sex. Where HLA class I and class II types were available, the types were taken from metadata supplied by the sample provider, not from assay-based typing. The research as a whole found: The amount of clinical and demographic metadata varied by source and participant and was provided uncurated.

TCRbeta CDR3 regions were amplified from genomic DNA by means of the immunoSEQ Assay, a bias-controlled multiplex PCR. The source study handled its data this way. Within the assay, amplification of reference gene primers was used to estimate how many nucleated cells each sample contained. To quantify the absolute abundance of each unique TCRbeta CDR3 rearrangement, sequence reads were collapsed and filtered. For each sample, productive Simpson clonality was calculated as the square root of Simpson's diversity index across productive rearrangements. TCRdb holds this immuneACCESS table with in-frame rearrangements only. Some clones are missing; in checked studies, unresolved V genes explain under half, and the rest has no known cause. D and trimming come from the DNA, and the V and J calls and clone size come from that table. The sample profile shows fewer than 300,000 clones; about 87% of them were found once. The ten largest clones take up under 4.5% of the sample.

A second Seattle source provided samples from volunteer blood donors who had recovered from COVID-19. Each collaborating institution followed its own protocols to collect whole blood in K2EDTA tubes. For TCRbeta analysis, collaborators shipped samples as frozen whole blood, isolated PBMCs, or DNA extracted from either of those sample types. The germline V gene (reference sequence) specifies LGHDT as CDR1 and YNNKEL as CDR2. The CDR3 sequence holds 14 residues, the cysteine and phenylalanine included. Only the CDR3 part of the read is kept: 42 bases, read in frame from the first base. V ends up 0 bases short and J 9 bases short, with an unmatched junction base count of 6.

Recombination linked TRBV3-1 (or the pseudogene TRBV3-2) to TRBJ1-2, and 8 bases in between align with TRBD1. The sequencing input was peripheral blood. The source is a man aged 60-69 years who had recovered from COVID-19. The DNA sequence reads TGTGCCAGCAGCCAAGATGACAGGGGAAATAGCTACACCTTC. Its amino acids are CASSQDDRGNSYTF.